Following are 13 T cell receptor beta chains from one sample sequenced in a study of human T cells and chemical hapten exposure. Time point of the sample: pre-sensitization, week 0. The treatment was: therapeutic diphenylcyclopropenone sensitization with weekly scalp DPC. TCRdb re-analysed the RACE reads in MiXCR, keeping a single row per CDR3 protein. Of about 98,000 distinct CDR3 sequences in the sample, approximately 11% were seen once. The specimen was whole blood, collected in connection with sensitization to the hapten diphenylcyclopropenone (DPC). These receptors originate from a woman aged 55-70 years with alopecia areata. Some clones in this sample may be carry-over from other donors' samples.

This clonotype has just a few counts. The V call is TRBV11-1, the J call TRBJ2-6; 8 bases line up with TRBD1. The CDR3 extends over 19 amino acids. The germline gives CDR1 SGHAT, CDR2 FQDESV (reference sequence). Germline trimming cut 5 bases from V and 4 bases from J; bases unmatched to any gene: 16. In DNA form, the CDR3 reads TGTGCCAGCAGCATTAACTCCGGACAGGGCCCCCTCGGGGCCAACGTCCTGACTTTC. Its translation: CASSINSGQGPLGANVLTF.

This clonotype was counted at least ten times. This rearrangement joins TRBV7-8 to TRBJ1-3; D is undetermined. This CDR3 spans 14 amino acids. Trimming removed 5 bases from V and 7 bases from J, with 15 bases in between. Looked up from germline, CDR1 is SGHVS and CDR2 is FQNEAQ. The DNA for the CDR3 is TGTGCCAGCAGCGCGGCGGCAATTAGTAACACCATATATTTT. Residues: CASSAAAISNTIYF.

In this sample, this clonotype turned up many times. The CDR3: CAWSLTGGYNEQFF. DNA of the CDR3: TGTGCCTGGAGTTTAACGGGTGGCTACAATGAGCAGTTCTTC. The chain is built from TRBV30 and TRBJ2-1, with D uncertain. The germline V gene has CDR1 GTSNPN and CDR2 SVGIG (reference sequence). The CDR3 consists of 14 residues. The germline V and J ends were trimmed by 2 bases and 3 bases, with 11 bases remaining between them.

The chain joins TRBV11-2 to TRBJ1-3, with D possibly matching TRBD1 (5 bases). The germline V gene has CDR1 SGHAT and CDR2 FQNNGV. CDR3 length: 16 amino acids. V shed 2 bases and J shed 6 bases, with 17 bases lying between them. Here the CDR3 reads CASSLPGPRVENTIYF. The CDR3 DNA reads as TGTGCCAGCAGCTTACCGGGACCCAGAGTCGAAAACACCATATATTTT.

The chain has TRBV12-3 or TRBV12-4 and TRBJ1-6; possibly TRBD1 for D (5 bases). The CDR3 covers 15 residues. The V and J ends lost 5 bases and 7 bases respectively, with 15 bases between them. CDR3 sequence: CASSRDQGSNSPLHF. As DNA, the CDR3 is TGTGCCAGCAGTCGGGACCAGGGATCGAATTCACCCCTCCACTTT.

This clonotype was seen many times. This rearrangement joins TRBV7-8 to TRBJ1-2, with D possibly TRBD1 on 5 matching bases. Germline CDR1 and CDR2: SGHVS and FQNEAQ. The germline V and J ends were trimmed by 1 base and 11 bases, with 11 bases remaining between them. The CDR3 runs to 12 residues. This CDR3 reads CASSLGQSSYTF. The CDR3 DNA follows: TGTGCCAGCAGCTTAGGACAGTCAAGTTACACCTTC.

This clonotype was seen a handful of times. The chain employs TRBV12-3 or TRBV12-4 and TRBJ1-3; D might be TRBD1 (5 bases). V dropped 6 bases and J dropped 2 bases, with 11 bases sitting between them. The length of the CDR3 is 14 residues. The CDR3 spells CASRDQGAGNTIYF. The CDR3, as DNA: TGTGCCAGCAGGGACCAGGGCGCTGGAAACACCATATATTTT.

In this sample, this clonotype turned up many times. The rearrangement links TRBV7-3 to TRBJ2-1, with a possible D match to TRBD1 (6 bases). Germline V gene lookup returns CDR1 SGHTA and CDR2 FQGTGA. V was shortened by 1 base and J by 7 bases, with 11 bases between the two germline ends. The CDR3 is 14 amino acids. CDR3 loop: CASSLMPGTNEQFF. In nucleotides, the CDR3 is TGTGCCAGCAGCTTAATGCCCGGGACAAATGAGCAGTTCTTC. The entire variable domain, with the rest obtained from reference TRBV7-3 and TRBJ2-1, is as follows: GAGVSQTPSNKVTEKGKYVELRCDPISGHTALYWYRQSLGQGPEFLIYFQGTGAADDSGLPNDRFFAVRPEGSVSTLKIQRTERGDSAVYLCASSLMPGTNEQFFGPGTRLTVL.

The rearrangement joins TRBV12-3 or TRBV12-4 to TRBJ1-5, with 8 bases matching TRBD1. There are 18 residues in the CDR3. V lost 6 bases to trimming and J lost 1 base; unmatched junction nucleotides: 14. Written as DNA, the CDR3 is TGTGCCAGCAGGGGGGGCAGGGGGCGTCTGGAGAGCAATCAGCCCCAGCATTTT. The encoded protein is CASRGGRGRLESNQPQHF.

This clonotype was counted ten times or more. The rearrangement joins TRBV20-1 to TRBJ1-2; 10 bases match TRBD1. Germline CDR1 and CDR2: DFQATT and SNEGSKA (reference sequence). V gave up 7 bases and J gave up 8 bases; unmatched junction bases: 7. This CDR3 comprises 12 residues. CDR3 bases: TGCAGTGTGGACAGGGGGACTGCAGGCTACACCTTC. Its translation: CSVDRGTAGYTF.

Many counts were recorded for this clonotype. This chain connects TRBV6-5 to TRBJ2-7, with 7 nucleotides matching TRBD1. The CDR3 runs 15 residues. V trimming: 4 bases; J trimming: 2 bases; junction bases outside the gene matches: 8. Germline lookup yields CDR1 MNHEY and CDR2 SVGAGI. CDR3 in DNA: TGTGCCAGCAGTTCATACGACAGGGCCGCCTACGAGCAGTACTTC. Translating gives CASSSYDRAAYEQYF.

This clonotype was seen more than once but under ten times. This sequence joins TRBV7-9 and TRBJ1-1; D is undetermined. CDR1 is SEHNR and CDR2 is FQNEAQ in the germline V gene (reference sequence). This CDR3 is 14 amino acids long. Trimming took off 2 bases at V and 1 base at J, with 8 bases between the two ends. DNA of the CDR3: TGTGCCAGCAGCTTATCCAACTCGAACACTGAAGCTTTCTTT. Protein product: CASSLSNSNTEAFF.

This clonotype showed up many times. The J gene is TRBJ2-3, the V gene TRBV20-1, with a tentative D call TRBD2 (5 bases). The CDR3 has 16 residues. Germline CDR1 is DFQATT and CDR2 is SNEGSKA (reference sequence). Trimming left V 3 bases short and J 2 bases short, with 18 bases between. The chain's CDR3 is CSASEGIDPITDTQYF. CDR3 DNA sequence: TGCAGTGCTAGCGAGGGTATAGACCCAATCACAGATACGCAGTATTTT.